The 9 T cell receptor beta chains given below trace back to one sample, sequenced in a study of shared clonotypes between healthy human individuals. Sequenced by immunoSEQ multiplex PCR; TCRdb stores in-frame clones only, minus some. The sample contains approximately 2,000,000 clones, around 93% of which appear only once. Naive-designated CD8 cells lacked CD45RO, were positively enriched for CCR7, and omitted terminally differentiated effector memory CD45RA+ cells. Sequenced sample: naive CD8+ T cells from PBMCs. The source of these receptors is a man aged 18-30 years in good health. Some clones in this sample may be carry-over from other donors' samples.

The V and J genes are TRBV7-9 and TRBJ2-7; D assignment may be TRBD1 or TRBD2 (5 bases each). Per the germline V gene, CDR1 is SEHNR and CDR2 is FQNEAQ (reference sequence). The CDR3 runs to 13 residues. V gave up 7 bases and J gave up 1 base, with 11 bases separating them. The CDR3 region is CASNRGDSYEQYF. The CDR3 coding sequence is TGTGCCAGCAACCGAGGGGATTCCTACGAGCAGTACTTC.

The rearrangement uses TRBV13 and TRBJ2-7; the match to TRBD2 covers 8 bases. The length of the CDR3 is 15 residues. Looked up from germline, CDR1 is PRHDT and CDR2 is FYEKMQ (reference sequence). The V and J ends lost 1 base and 3 bases, in that order; junction bases with no gene match: 5. CDR3 sequence (DNA): TGTGCCAGCAGCTTAGCCGGGACTAGTGACTACGAGCAGTACTTC. Its protein is CASSLAGTSDYEQYF.

The rearrangement links TRBV27 to TRBJ2-7, with 10 bases that match TRBD1. The CDR3 spans 14 residues. Germline values: CDR1 MNHEY, CDR2 SMNVEV (reference sequence). The V segment lost 5 bases and the J segment 6 bases; nucleotides outside the gene matches: 7. CDR3 in amino acids: CASSTRQGAPEQYF. CDR3 nucleotides: TGTGCCAGCAGTACAAGACAGGGGGCTCCCGAGCAGTACTTC.

For the CDR3, the DNA is TGCAGCGTGCTATCAGGGTGGCCGAACAATGAAAAACTGTTTTTT. Encoded protein: CSVLSGWPNNEKLFF. This chain uses TRBV29-1 with TRBJ1-4; perhaps TRBD1 as D (5 bases). The CDR3 sequence is 15 residues long. Trimming left V 6 bases short and J 5 bases short, with 19 bases between. Per the germline V gene, CDR1 is SQVTM and CDR2 is ANQGSEA.

The gene calls are TRBV29-1 and TRBJ2-7, with D unresolved. In germline, CDR1 is SQVTM, CDR2 ANQGSEA. The CDR3 has 10 residues. Trimming removed 5 bases at V and 4 bases at J, with 6 bases between. CDR3 region: CSVREYEQYF. DNA of the CDR3: TGCAGCGTTCGTGAGTACGAGCAGTACTTC.

In the case of this clone: Distinct nucleotide sequences in the sample also encode this CDR3. The chain couples TRBV9 to TRBJ1-1; tentative D call: TRBD1 (6 bases). The CDR3 sequence is 13 residues long. V was pared by 2 bases and J by 4 bases, with 9 bases between. Germline V CDR1 and CDR2: SGDLS, YYNGEE. The CDR3: CASSVGRGTEAFF. CDR3 in DNA: TGTGCCAGCAGCGTTGGCAGGGGCACTGAAGCTTTCTTT.

The chain carries TRBV29-1 and TRBJ1-1; D is unresolved. V lost 7 bases to trimming and J lost 1 base, with 7 bases between them. The CDR3 is 11 amino acids. Looked up from germline, CDR1 is SQVTM and CDR2 is ANQGSEA. In DNA, the CDR3 is TGCAGCGCGGAGGAGAACACTGAAGCTTTCTTT. Its translation: CSAEENTEAFF.

V usage is TRBV7-9 and J usage is TRBJ1-2; D not resolved. CDR3 length: 13 amino acids. Per the germline V gene, CDR1 is SEHNR and CDR2 is FQNEAQ (reference sequence). Trimming cost V 5 bases and J 3 bases, with 10 bases left between them. The CDR3 nucleotides read TGTGCCAGCAGCCGCAGCGTGGACTATGGCTACACCTTC. Amino acids: CASSRSVDYGYTF.

The chain links TRBV7-2 to TRBJ1-6; possibly TRBD1 for D (5 bases). V lost 5 bases and J 1 base, leaving 12 bases between the germline ends. CDR1 is SGHTA, CDR2 FQGNSA, per germline. The CDR3 is 16 residues long. The CDR3 nucleotides are TGTGCCAGCAGCCCGGGACGGAAGTCCTATAATTCACCCCTCCACTTT. It encodes CASSPGRKSYNSPLHF.